This TCR beta chain stems from a study of response to subunit inactivated influenza vaccine. TCRdb reprocessed the RT-PCR reads with MiXCR, giving one entry per CDR3 protein. The sample carries hundreds of thousands of distinct CDR3 sequences, about 25% recorded once. Study results and limitations: Seasonal influenza vaccination, on each occasion, was suggested by the authors to recruit few new T cells.

CDR3 length: 13 residues. Trimming took 0 bases from V and 8 from J, leaving 10 bases between them. Germline V gives CDR1 MNHEY, CDR2 SVGAGI. As to this clonotype: The antigen is unknown.

The sample was CD4+ T cells sorted from PBMCs, taken 5 days after vaccination. V usage is TRBV6-5 and J usage is TRBJ1-2, with D perhaps TRBD1 (5 bases). The TCR was taken from a man aged 50 or older who received an inactivated influenza vaccine. The CDR3 bases are TGTGCCAGCAGTTACTCCAGGGCTGGGGGCTACACCTTC. It specifies CASSYSRAGGYTF.